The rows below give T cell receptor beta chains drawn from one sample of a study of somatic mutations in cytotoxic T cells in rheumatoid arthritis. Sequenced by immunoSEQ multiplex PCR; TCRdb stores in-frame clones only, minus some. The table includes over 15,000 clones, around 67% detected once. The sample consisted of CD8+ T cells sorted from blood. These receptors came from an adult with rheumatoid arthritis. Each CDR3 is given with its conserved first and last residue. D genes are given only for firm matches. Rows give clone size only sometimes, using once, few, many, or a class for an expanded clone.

cdr3_aa: CASSPLWTDTGELFF
cdr3_nt: TGTGCCAGCTCACCACTGTGGACAGACACCGGGGAGCTGTTTTTT
d_call: NA
clone_size: few
j_call: TRBJ2-2
v_call: TRBV18

cdr3_aa: CASTGMDYGYTF
cdr3_nt: TGTGCCAGTACCGGGATGGACTATGGCTACACCTTC
d_call: NA
clone_size: NA
j_call: TRBJ1-2
v_call: TRBV19

cdr3_aa: CASEGGTGLETQYF
cdr3_nt: TGTGCCTCCGAGGGTGGTACAGGGTTGGAGACCCAGTACTTC
d_call: NA
clone_size: NA
j_call: TRBJ2-5
v_call: TRBV28

cdr3_aa: CSVELADELEAFF
cdr3_nt: TGCAGCGTTGAATTGGCAGACGAACTGGAAGCTTTCTTT
d_call: NA
clone_size: once
j_call: TRBJ1-1
v_call: TRBV29-1

cdr3_aa: CASSPSGSSYEQYF
cdr3_nt: TGTGCCAGCAGCCCCTCAGGGAGCTCCTACGAGCAGTACTTC
d_call: NA
clone_size: NA
j_call: TRBJ2-7
v_call: TRBV13

cdr3_aa: CASSLEYEQYF
cdr3_nt: TGTGCCAGCAGCTTAGAGTACGAGCAGTACTTC
d_call: NA
clone_size: NA
j_call: TRBJ2-7
v_call: TRBV11-1

cdr3_aa: CAGAPGGVYNEQFF
cdr3_nt: TGTGCCGGGGCCCCAGGGGGCGTGTACAATGAGCAGTTCTTC
d_call: TRBD1
clone_size: NA
j_call: TRBJ2-1
v_call: TRBV10-3

cdr3_aa: CASSQGGGSYEQYF
cdr3_nt: TGCGCCAGCAGCCAAGGGGGAGGTTCCTACGAGCAGTACTTC
d_call: NA
clone_size: NA
j_call: TRBJ2-7
v_call: TRBV4-3

cdr3_aa: CASGGLADYNEQFF
cdr3_nt: TGTGCCAGCGGGGGACTAGCTGATTACAATGAGCAGTTCTTC
d_call: TRBD2
clone_size: NA
j_call: TRBJ2-1
v_call: TRBV5-6

cdr3_aa: CASSPRGELDTQYF
cdr3_nt: TGTGCCAGCAGCCCAAGGGGGGAATTGGATACGCAGTATTTT
d_call: NA
clone_size: NA
j_call: TRBJ2-3
v_call: TRBV5-6

cdr3_aa: CASSQTSGVYNEQFF
cdr3_nt: TGTGCCAGCAGCCAGACTAGCGGGGTTTACAATGAGCAGTTCTTC
d_call: TRBD2
clone_size: NA
j_call: TRBJ2-1
v_call: TRBV6-4

cdr3_aa: CASSLGTIEQFF
cdr3_nt: TGTGCCAGCAGCTTAGGGACTATCGAGCAGTTCTTC
d_call: NA
clone_size: few
j_call: TRBJ2-1
v_call: TRBV7-9

cdr3_aa: CASLRTSEAFF
cdr3_nt: TGTGCCAGCTTACGGACCTCGGAAGCTTTCTTT
d_call: NA
clone_size: NA
j_call: TRBJ1-1
v_call: TRBV6-1

cdr3_aa: CSVEEYGTLGEQYF
cdr3_nt: TGCAGCGTTGAAGAGTACGGGACCCTCGGCGAGCAGTACTTC
d_call: NA
clone_size: NA
j_call: TRBJ2-7
v_call: TRBV29-1

cdr3_aa: CASSYGLAGGYEQYF
cdr3_nt: TGTGCCAGCAGCTACGGACTAGCGGGGGGGTACGAGCAGTACTTC
d_call: TRBD2
clone_size: NA
j_call: TRBJ2-7
v_call: TRBV27

cdr3_aa: CASSPRTAQETQYF
cdr3_nt: TGTGCCAGCAGTCCCCGGACGGCTCAAGAGACCCAGTACTTC
d_call: NA
clone_size: NA
j_call: TRBJ2-5
v_call: TRBV27

cdr3_aa: CASSPLGQSYTF
cdr3_nt: TGTGCCAGCAGTCCTTTGGGACAGAGCTACACCTTC
d_call: TRBD1
clone_size: NA
j_call: TRBJ1-2
v_call: TRBV28

cdr3_aa: CSVVGSGGPYEQYF
cdr3_nt: TGCAGCGTGGTGGGCAGCGGGGGGCCCTACGAGCAGTACTTC
d_call: TRBD2
clone_size: few
j_call: TRBJ2-7
v_call: TRBV29-1

cdr3_aa: CASSARTVDFEQYF
cdr3_nt: TGTGCCAGCAGCGCGAGGACAGTTGACTTCGAGCAGTACTTC
d_call: NA
clone_size: NA
j_call: TRBJ2-7
v_call: TRBV7-9